This TCR beta chain was sequenced for a study of OX40 agonist ivuxolimab in advanced cancers. Trimming stripped 5 bases from V and 2 bases from J, with 18 bases between. The CDR3 totals 16 residues. The germline CDR1 and CDR2 sequences are SGHAT and FQDESV (reference sequence). The study sampled blood at baseline, cycle 4 day 1, and cycle 7 day 1. Data came from immunoSEQ multiplex PCR; TCRdb stores just in-frame clones and leaves some out. This table has about 70,000 clones, approximately 86% appearing once. This clonotype was sampled from an adult with an advanced solid tumor such as melanoma, head and neck, liver or kidney cancer. This rearrangement joins TRBV11-1 to TRBJ1-1; D not resolved. The sample consisted of CD4+ or CD8+ T cells sorted from blood, taken in a trial of the OX40 agonist ivuxolimab. The CDR3 sequence is CASSPRGGWRNTEAFF. The DNA for the CDR3 is TGTGCCAGCAGCCCCCGGGGAGGGTGGCGTAACACTGAAGCTTTCTTT.